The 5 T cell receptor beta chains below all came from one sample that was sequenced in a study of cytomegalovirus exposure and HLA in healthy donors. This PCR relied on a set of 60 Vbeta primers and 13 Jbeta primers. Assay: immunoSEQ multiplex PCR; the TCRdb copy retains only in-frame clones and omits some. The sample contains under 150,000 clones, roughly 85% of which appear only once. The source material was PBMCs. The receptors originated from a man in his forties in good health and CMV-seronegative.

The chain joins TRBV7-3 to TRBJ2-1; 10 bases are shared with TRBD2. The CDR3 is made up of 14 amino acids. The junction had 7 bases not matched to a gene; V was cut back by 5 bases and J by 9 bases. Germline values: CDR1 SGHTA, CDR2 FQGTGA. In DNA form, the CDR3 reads TGTGCCAGCAGCACCGAACCTAGCGGGAGTGAGCAGTTCTTC. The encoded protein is CASSTEPSGSEQFF. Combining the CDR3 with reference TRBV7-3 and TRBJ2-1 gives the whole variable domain GAGVSQTPSNKVTEKGKYVELRCDPISGHTALYWYRQSLGQGPEFLIYFQGTGAADDSGLPNDRFFAVRPEGSVSTLKIQRTERGDSAVYLCASSTEPSGSEQFFGPGTRLTVL.

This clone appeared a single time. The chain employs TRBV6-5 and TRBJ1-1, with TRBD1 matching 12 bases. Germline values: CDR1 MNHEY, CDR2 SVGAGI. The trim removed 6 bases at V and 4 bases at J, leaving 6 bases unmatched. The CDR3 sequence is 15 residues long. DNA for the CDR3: TGTGCCAGCAGGGGGACAGGGGGCGCGGGCACTGAAGCTTTCTTT. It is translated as CASRGTGGAGTEAFF.

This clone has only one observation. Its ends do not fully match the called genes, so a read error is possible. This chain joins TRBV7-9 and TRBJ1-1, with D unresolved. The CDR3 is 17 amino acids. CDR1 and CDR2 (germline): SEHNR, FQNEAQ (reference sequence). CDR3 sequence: CSSSPRWEHGMNTEAFF. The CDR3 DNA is TGTTCCAGCAGCCCCCGCTGGGAGCATGGCATGAACACTGAAGCTTTCTTT.

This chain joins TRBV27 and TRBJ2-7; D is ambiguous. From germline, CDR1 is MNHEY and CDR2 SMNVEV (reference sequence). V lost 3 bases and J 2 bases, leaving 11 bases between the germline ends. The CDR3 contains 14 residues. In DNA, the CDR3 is TGTGCCAGCAGTTTCAACGGAGTGACCTACGAGCAGTACTTC. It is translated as CASSFNGVTYEQYF.

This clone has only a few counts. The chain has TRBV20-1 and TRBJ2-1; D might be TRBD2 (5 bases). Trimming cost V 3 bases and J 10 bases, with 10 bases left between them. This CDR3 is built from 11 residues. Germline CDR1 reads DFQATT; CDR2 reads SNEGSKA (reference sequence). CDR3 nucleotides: TGCAGTGCTAGGGTCCGGGGAGAGCAGTTCTTC. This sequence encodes CSARVRGEQFF.